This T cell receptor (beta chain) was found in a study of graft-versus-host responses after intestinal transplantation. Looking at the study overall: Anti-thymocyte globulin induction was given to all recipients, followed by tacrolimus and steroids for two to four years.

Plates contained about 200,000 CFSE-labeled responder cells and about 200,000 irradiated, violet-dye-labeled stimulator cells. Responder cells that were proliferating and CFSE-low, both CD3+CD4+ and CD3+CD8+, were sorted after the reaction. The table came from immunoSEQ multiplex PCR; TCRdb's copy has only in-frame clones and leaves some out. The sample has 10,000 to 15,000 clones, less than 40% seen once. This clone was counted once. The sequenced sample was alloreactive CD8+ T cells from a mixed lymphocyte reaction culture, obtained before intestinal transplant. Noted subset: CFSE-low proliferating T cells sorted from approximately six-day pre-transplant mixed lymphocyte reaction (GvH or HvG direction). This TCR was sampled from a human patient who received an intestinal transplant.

The CDR3 is CASSPIRPPHEQFF. Written as DNA, the CDR3 is TGCGCCAGCAGCCCCATTCGCCCTCCTCATGAGCAGTTCTTC. The J gene is TRBJ2-1, the V gene TRBV4-1; D gene unclear. Germline V lookup: CDR1 MGHRA, CDR2 YSYEKL. The V end lost 4 bases, the J end lost 8 bases, and 15 bases lay between the germline ends. CDR3 length equals 14 residues.